The entry that follows covers one T cell receptor (beta chain) sequence. The sample comes from a study of blood T cell repertoires in COVID-19. In the study overall: From the United States, Italy and Spain came samples of acute and convalescent COVID-19.

Authors' processing steps: Amplifying reference gene primers gave estimates of nucleated cell counts. This table comes from immunoSEQ multiplex PCR, and its TCRdb copy is limited to in-frame clones, with some not included. That table is the source of V, J and clone size, and D and trimming were worked out from the DNA. The repertoire holds a few hundred thousand clones, approximately 91% seen once, with 0.9% to 1% in the top ten. Germline V gives CDR1 ENHRY, CDR2 SYGVKD. This CDR3 has 14 residues. V was clipped by 10 bases and J by 3 bases; unmatched bases: 8. The chain employs TRBV10-3 and TRBJ2-3; 9 nucleotides agree with TRBD1. This receptor was obtained from a woman in her thirties or forties who had recovered from COVID-19. The sequenced sample consisted of peripheral blood. CDR3 sequence reads: CATSLQGATDTQYF. The CDR3 DNA sequence: TGTGCCACCAGCCTACAGGGGGCAACAGATACGCAGTATTTT.